A selection of T cell receptor beta chains follows, all from one sample in a study of control samples from healthy donors and cancer patients. Clones were read by immunoSEQ multiplex PCR, and TCRdb kept only the in-frame ones, dropping some. This sample has more than 95,000 clones, with more than 75% found just once. The sample taken for sequencing was blood. Receptors were obtained from a woman between 65 and 79 years old in good health. CDR3s include the opening cysteine and the closing phenylalanine or tryptophan. The order of the fields is D gene, J gene, V gene, CDR3 protein, CDR3 DNA. A D gene is named only where the DNA matches it firmly.

d_call: -
j_call: TRBJ2-1
v_call: TRBV5-1
cdr3_aa: CASSLAGAHSYNEQFF
cdr3_nt: TGCGCCAGCAGCTTGGCCGGGGCCCACTCCTACAATGAGCAGTTCTTC

d_call: TRBD1
j_call: TRBJ1-1
v_call: TRBV27
cdr3_aa: CASSLSAQGHTEAFF
cdr3_nt: TGTGCCAGCAGTTTATCTGCACAGGGGCACACTGAAGCTTTCTTT

d_call: -
j_call: TRBJ1-3
v_call: TRBV3-1/TRBV3-2
cdr3_aa: CASSQKMGGGLTRSGNTIYF
cdr3_nt: TGTGCCAGCAGCCAGAAGATGGGGGGGGGCCTCACCCGCTCTGGAAACACCATATATTTT

d_call: -
j_call: TRBJ2-3
v_call: TRBV11-2
cdr3_aa: CASSSYPAPGSPDTQYF
cdr3_nt: TGTGCCAGCAGCTCCTACCCGGCCCCCGGTAGTCCTGATACGCAGTATTTT

d_call: -
j_call: TRBJ1-5
v_call: TRBV7-9
cdr3_aa: CASSPHGGNQPQHF
cdr3_nt: TGTGCCAGCAGCCCTCATGGTGGCAATCAGCCCCAGCATTTT

d_call: -
j_call: TRBJ2-1
v_call: TRBV12-3/TRBV12-4
cdr3_aa: CASRVEMHNEQFF
cdr3_nt: TGTGCCAGCAGGGTGGAAATGCACAATGAGCAGTTCTTC

d_call: -
j_call: TRBJ2-7
v_call: TRBV4-3
cdr3_aa: CASSQDPGTDYYEQYF
cdr3_nt: TGCGCCAGCAGCCAAGATCCAGGCACAGACTACTACGAGCAGTACTTC

d_call: -
j_call: TRBJ2-3
v_call: TRBV5-4
cdr3_aa: CASSLDGTYTDTQYF
cdr3_nt: TGTGCCAGCAGCTTGGACGGGACTTACACAGATACGCAGTATTTT

d_call: -
j_call: TRBJ1-4
v_call: TRBV5-1
cdr3_aa: CASSFSTDNEKLLF
cdr3_nt: TGCGCCAGCAGCTTCTCGACGGATAATGAAAAACTGCTTTTT

d_call: TRBD1
j_call: TRBJ1-5
v_call: TRBV5-1
cdr3_aa: CASSLGTDPIGGNQPQHF
cdr3_nt: TGCGCCAGCAGCCTCGGGACAGACCCTATCGGGGGCAATCAGCCCCAGCATTTT

d_call: -
j_call: TRBJ1-6
v_call: TRBV6-5
cdr3_aa: CASSYGWNSPLHF
cdr3_nt: TGTGCCAGCAGTTACGGCTGGAATTCACCCCTCCACTTT

d_call: -
j_call: TRBJ1-1
v_call: TRBV2
cdr3_aa: CASSGPGSISTEAFF
cdr3_nt: TGTGCCAGCAGTGGTCCAGGGAGTATTAGTACTGAAGCTTTCTTT

d_call: -
j_call: TRBJ1-5
v_call: TRBV6-5
cdr3_aa: CASQRLGAQPQHF
cdr3_nt: TGTGCCAGCCAACGCCTCGGGGCTCAGCCCCAGCATTTT

d_call: -
j_call: TRBJ2-1
v_call: TRBV10-2
cdr3_aa: CASSEGRGGGYNEQFF
cdr3_nt: TGCGCCAGCAGTGAAGGTAGAGGGGGGGGGTACAATGAGCAGTTCTTC

d_call: TRBD1
j_call: TRBJ2-7
v_call: TRBV3-1/TRBV3-2
cdr3_aa: CASSPGQGWYEQYF
cdr3_nt: TGTGCCAGCAGCCCGGGACAGGGTTGGTACGAGCAGTACTTC

d_call: -
j_call: TRBJ1-2
v_call: TRBV6-5
cdr3_aa: CASNTGFFGYTF
cdr3_nt: TGTGCCAGCAATACAGGGTTTTTCGGCTACACCTTC

d_call: -
j_call: TRBJ2-2
v_call: TRBV19
cdr3_aa: CASSVTNTGELFF
cdr3_nt: TGTGCCAGTAGCGTTACGAACACCGGGGAGCTGTTTTTT

d_call: -
j_call: TRBJ1-2
v_call: TRBV11-2
cdr3_aa: CASSPQGNHGYTF
cdr3_nt: TGTGCCAGCAGCCCACAGGGAAATCATGGCTACACCTTC

d_call: -
j_call: TRBJ1-1
v_call: TRBV19
cdr3_aa: CASKIISANRDIGVAFF
cdr3_nt: TGTGCCAGTAAAATCATCTCCGCAAACCGGGACATTGGCGTAGCTTTCTTT

d_call: -
j_call: TRBJ1-3
v_call: TRBV10-3
cdr3_aa: CAITPDSSGNTIYF
cdr3_nt: TGTGCCATCACCCCGGACAGCTCTGGAAACACCATATATTTT

d_call: -
j_call: TRBJ1-5
v_call: TRBV19
cdr3_aa: CASTPSGPGWDPNQPQHF
cdr3_nt: TGTGCCAGTACCCCCTCGGGGCCAGGGTGGGACCCTAATCAGCCCCAGCATTTT

d_call: -
j_call: TRBJ1-2
v_call: TRBV5-4
cdr3_aa: CASSPGGTDGYTF
cdr3_nt: TGTGCCAGCAGCCCCGGGGGGACTGATGGCTACACCTTC

d_call: -
j_call: TRBJ2-5
v_call: TRBV5-4
cdr3_aa: CASSLGVSGQETQYF
cdr3_nt: TGTGCCAGCAGCTTGGGGGTTAGCGGCCAAGAGACCCAGTACTTC

d_call: -
j_call: TRBJ1-4
v_call: TRBV3-1/TRBV3-2
cdr3_aa: CASSRPGEKLFF
cdr3_nt: TGTGCCAGCAGCCGCCCGGGTGAAAAACTGTTTTTT

d_call: -
j_call: TRBJ1-6
v_call: TRBV28
cdr3_aa: CASSSSGIQAAPLHF
cdr3_nt: TGTGCCAGCAGTTCATCTGGGATTCAGGCGGCACCCCTCCACTTT

d_call: TRBD2
j_call: TRBJ2-3
v_call: TRBV27
cdr3_aa: CASSLRRLAFQDTQYF
cdr3_nt: TGTGCCAGCAGTTTACGACGACTAGCGTTTCAAGATACGCAGTATTTT

d_call: TRBD1
j_call: TRBJ1-1
v_call: TRBV19
cdr3_aa: CASRQRGQNTEAFF
cdr3_nt: TGTGCCAGTAGACAGAGGGGGCAGAACACTGAAGCTTTCTTT

d_call: -
j_call: TRBJ1-2
v_call: TRBV19
cdr3_aa: CASTLGQGLGYGYTF
cdr3_nt: TGTGCCAGTACCCTGGGCCAGGGGTTAGGCTATGGCTACACCTTC

d_call: -
j_call: TRBJ1-6
v_call: TRBV6-4
cdr3_aa: CASSLEGDSPLHF
cdr3_nt: TGTGCCAGCAGTCTTGAGGGAGATTCACCCCTCCACTTT

d_call: -
j_call: TRBJ2-7
v_call: TRBV11-1
cdr3_aa: CASSLRDSGLEQYF
cdr3_nt: TGTGCCAGCAGCTTAAGGGACAGCGGGTTGGAGCAGTACTTC

d_call: -
j_call: TRBJ1-4
v_call: TRBV6-1
cdr3_aa: CASSGQSGSATNEKLFF
cdr3_nt: TGTGCCAGCAGTGGCCAATCGGGAAGTGCAACTAATGAAAAACTGTTTTTT

d_call: -
j_call: TRBJ2-5
v_call: TRBV24-1
cdr3_aa: CATTQKTQYF
cdr3_nt: TGTGCCACCACTCAGAAGACCCAGTACTTC

d_call: TRBD2
j_call: TRBJ2-5
v_call: TRBV14
cdr3_aa: CASSQPKPLAGGVQETQYF
cdr3_nt: TGTGCCAGCAGCCAACCCAAACCCCTAGCGGGGGGGGTCCAAGAGACCCAGTACTTC

d_call: TRBD2
j_call: TRBJ2-1
v_call: TRBV6-1
cdr3_aa: CASSEAGRGGGEQFF
cdr3_nt: TGTGCCAGCAGTGAGGCGGGGCGGGGGGGAGGAGAGCAGTTCTTC

d_call: TRBD2
j_call: TRBJ2-1
v_call: TRBV6-5
cdr3_aa: CASRRTSGGGNEQFF
cdr3_nt: TGTGCCAGCCGAAGGACTAGCGGGGGAGGAAATGAGCAGTTCTTC

d_call: TRBD1
j_call: TRBJ1-2
v_call: TRBV5-1
cdr3_aa: CASSRSMDRGNLFGGYTF
cdr3_nt: TGCGCCAGCAGCCGATCCATGGACAGGGGAAACCTATTTGGTGGCTACACCTTC

d_call: -
j_call: TRBJ1-5
v_call: TRBV2
cdr3_aa: CASVGANQPQHF
cdr3_nt: TGTGCCAGCGTTGGGGCTAATCAGCCCCAGCATTTT